The next 6 T cell receptor beta chains were all read from a single sample in a study of blood T cell repertoires in COVID-19. Here immunoSEQ multiplex PCR was the method, and the copy in TCRdb shows in-frame clones only, minus some. Found here are about 39,000 clones, about 80% of them singletons; the top ten hold around 13%. The specimen was peripheral blood. The origin of the receptors is a man in his forties or fifties with active or convalescent COVID-19.

The chain links TRBV3-1 (or the pseudogene TRBV3-2) to TRBJ2-1; 11 bases match TRBD2. The V gene's germline CDR1 is LGHDT and CDR2 YNNKEL (reference sequence). The CDR3 is made up of 14 amino acids. Trimming took 4 bases from V and 10 from J; bases not matched to a gene: 6. CDR3: CASSLVTSGEEQFF. In nucleotides, the CDR3 is TGTGCCAGCAGCCTCGTGACTAGCGGGGAAGAGCAGTTCTTC.

The V and J genes are TRBV27 and TRBJ1-4; unclear D gene. The germline V and J ends were trimmed by 6 bases and 7 bases, with 9 bases remaining between them. Germline V gene sequence: CDR1 MNHEY, CDR2 SMNVEV (reference sequence). This CDR3 has 12 amino acids. The DNA for the CDR3 is TGTGCCAGCAGCCGCTCGGGTGAAAAACTGTTTTTT. Translation: CASSRSGEKLFF.

The chain joins TRBV12-5 to TRBJ1-1; weak D call: TRBD1 (5 bases). Trimming took off 5 bases at V and 3 bases at J, with 13 bases between the two ends. The CDR3 has 14 residues. Germline V gives CDR1 LGHNT, CDR2 FRNRAP. CDR3 sequence: CASGPPDTDTEAFF. In DNA form, the CDR3 reads TGTGCTAGTGGTCCTCCGGACACGGACACTGAAGCTTTCTTT.

The chain has TRBV15 and TRBJ2-5, with D possibly being TRBD2 (6 bases). Looked up from germline, CDR1 is LNHNV and CDR2 is YYDKDF (reference sequence). The length of the CDR3 is 16 residues. The V and J ends lost 0 bases and 9 bases respectively, with 20 bases between them. The CDR3 is CATSRDIGTGGGAQYF. For the CDR3, the DNA is TGTGCCACCAGCAGAGATATCGGTACAGGCGGAGGGGCCCAGTACTTC. The entire variable domain, with the rest obtained from reference TRBV15 and TRBJ2-5, is as follows: DAMVIQNPRYQVTQFGKPVTLSCSQTLNHNVMYWYQQKSSQAPKLLFHYYDKDFNNEADTPDNFQSRRPNTSFCFLDIRSPGLGDTAMYLCATSRDIGTGGGAQYFGPGTRLLVL.

This chain joins TRBV6-1 and TRBJ2-7, with D possibly matching TRBD2 (6 bases). This CDR3 is built from 15 residues. Trimming removed 3 bases from V and 3 bases from J, with 15 bases in between. The germline CDR1 and CDR2 sequences are MNHNS and SASEGT. CDR3 DNA: TGTGCCAGCAGTGACACGGGGGTAAAAGGCTACGAGCAGTACTTC. It encodes CASSDTGVKGYEQYF.

This rearrangement joins TRBV10-1 to TRBJ1-2; maybe TRBD1 (6 bases). V dropped 7 bases and J dropped 4 bases, with 10 bases sitting between them. The CDR3 sequence is 12 residues long. CDR1 and CDR2 (germline): WNHNN, SYGVQD (reference sequence). The CDR3: CASTQGSYGYTF. For the CDR3, the DNA is TGCGCCAGCACACAGGGCTCCTATGGCTACACCTTC.